This T cell receptor (beta chain) appears in the sequencing data of a study of cytomegalovirus exposure and HLA in healthy donors. Points from the study as a whole: In a later analysis, parvovirus B19, influenza, CMV and Epstein-Barr virus appeared linked to several top co-occurrence clusters. V- and J-gene trimming in TCR beta was tied to a missense DCLRE1C variant by an analysis performed later.

Details on this clone: Antigen specificity is unknown.

The CDR3 consists of 17 residues. Trimming cost V 2 bases and J 0 bases; bases outside gene matches: 1. Germline V gene lookup returns CDR1 SGHTA and CDR2 FQGNSA. Primers included in the PCR were 60 Vbeta and 13 Jbeta primers. Per the original methods: It was a later analysis that counted 79 million or so unique TCR beta chains, of which some 9.9 million were shared. The repertoire was sequenced with immunoSEQ multiplex PCR; TCRdb's copy has only in-frame clones and lacks some. The DNA gave D and trimming, while V, J and clone size come from that table. This repertoire shows around 160,000 clones, approximately 77% found once; its top ten account for roughly 7.5%.

Sequencing was performed on PBMCs. The chain couples TRBV7-2 to TRBJ2-6; 10 positions match TRBD2. This receptor was identified in a male donor in good health and CMV-seropositive. DNA for the CDR3: TGTGCCAGCAGCTTAATAGCGGGGGGCTCTGGGGCCAACGTCCTGACTTTC. Translated, it gives CASSLIAGGSGANVLTF.